A selection of T cell receptor beta chains follows, all from one sample in a study of T cell clonotyping in hematopoietic cell transplantation. Method: immunoSEQ multiplex PCR; TCRdb's copy keeps in-frame clones and lacks some. The table shows more than 25,000 clones, with 90% to 95% occurring only once. The input for sequencing was peripheral blood mononuclear cells, taken before stem cell transplant. The receptors derive from a man aged 50-60 years with acute myeloid leukemia. Some clones in this sample may be carry-over from other donors' samples. The CDR3 runs from the conserved cysteine through the conserved F or W. Fields, in order: V gene, J gene, clone size, D gene, CDR3 DNA, CDR3 protein. D genes are given only for firm matches. The listing skips clone size in some rows; elsewhere it reads once, few, many or a size class.

>TRBV30|TRBJ1-5|once|.
TGTGCCTGGAGTGTTAGATTTCGGGGCAATCAGCCCCAGCATTTT
CAWSVRFRGNQPQHF
>TRBV7-2|TRBJ2-2|.|TRBD2
TGTGCCAGCAGCTTAGCCGGGGGGGCGAACACCGGGGAGCTGTTTTTT
CASSLAGGANTGELFF
>TRBV6-5|TRBJ2-7|.|TRBD2
TGTGCCAGCAGTTATCGCCCGGGACTAGGACGTAACGAGCAGTACTTC
CASSYRPGLGRNEQYF
>TRBV7-8|TRBJ2-7|.|.
TGTGCCAGCAGCCTGCGGGGGCATAGCTCCTACGAGCAGTACTTC
CASSLRGHSSYEQYF
>TRBV5-6|TRBJ2-2|.|TRBD1
TGTGCCAGCAGCTTGGTGGCAGGGGGCACCGGGGAGCTGTTTTTT
CASSLVAGGTGELFF
>TRBV9|TRBJ2-3|.|.
TGTGCCAGCAGCGGGCTCCAGGGTCCAGATACGCAGTATTTT
CASSGLQGPDTQYF
>TRBV28|TRBJ2-7|once|TRBD2
TGTGCCAGCAGTCCCGGGACTAGCGTCGACTACGAGCAGTACTTC
CASSPGTSVDYEQYF
>TRBV4-2|TRBJ1-1|few|.
TGTGCCAGCAGCCAAGATGAGGGAAGAGTCAGAGAAGCTTTCTTT
CASSQDEGRVREAFF
>TRBV5-4|TRBJ2-7|.|.
TGTGCCAGCAGCCTCGAGTACGAGCAGTACTTC
CASSLEYEQYF
>TRBV6-5|TRBJ2-5|.|.
TGTGCCAGCAGACTGCCCAGGGGTCTACAGTACTTC
CASRLPRGLQYF
>TRBV4-3|TRBJ1-5|.|.
TGCGCCAGCAGCCAAGATTGGGTCTTCGCCAATCAGCCCCAGCATTTT
CASSQDWVFANQPQHF
>TRBV7-4|TRBJ2-5|.|.
TGTGCCAGCAGCTACACTTCCCAAGAGACCCAGTACTTC
CASSYTSQETQYF
>TRBV28|TRBJ2-7|.|TRBD2
TGTGCCAGCAGTCCCCCGTCCGGGGGGGCTTACGAGCAGTACTTC
CASSPPSGGAYEQYF
>TRBV19|TRBJ2-3|.|.
TGTGCCAGTAGCCTGGACACCGGCACAGATACGCAGTATTTT
CASSLDTGTDTQYF
>TRBV19|TRBJ2-6|.|.
TGTGCCAGTAGTCCCTTTATTCGGGCAGGTTTGCTGAAGGCCAACGTCCTGACTTTC
CASSPFIRAGLLKANVLTF
>TRBV7-2|TRBJ1-2|.|.
TGTGCCAGCAGCCCTCCGTTGGCTATCCTTAACTATGGCTACACCTTC
CASSPPLAILNYGYTF
>TRBV7-8|TRBJ2-3|.|.
TGTGCCAGCAGTCCCAAGCTTATGACTAGCACAGATACGCAGTATTTT
CASSPKLMTSTDTQYF
>TRBV5-1|TRBJ2-1|.|TRBD1
TGCGCCAGCAGCCCCGGGACAGAGACCTACAATGAGCAGTTCTTC
CASSPGTETYNEQFF
>TRBV7-2|TRBJ2-3|.|.
TGTGCCAGCAGCTTAGCCGGCAGATTCACAGATACGCAGTATTTT
CASSLAGRFTDTQYF
>TRBV7-9|TRBJ2-3|.|TRBD2
TGTGCCAGCAGCTTAAAATGGCGACTAGCGGGAGTGGCAGATACGCAGTATTTT
CASSLKWRLAGVADTQYF
>TRBV6-1|TRBJ2-5|once|TRBD1
TGTGCCAGCAGTGTCCGGGACAGGGTGGAGACCCAGTACTTC
CASSVRDRVETQYF
>TRBV28|TRBJ1-1|.|.
TGTGCCTCCCGGGCGGCGCGGGGAACTGAAGCTTTCTTT
CASRAARGTEAFF
>TRBV2|TRBJ2-1|once|.
TGTGCCAGCAGTGAACGCTGGAGCTCCTACAATGAGCAGTTCTTC
CASSERWSSYNEQFF
>TRBV5-6|TRBJ2-7|.|.
TGTGCCAGCAGCTTGACCGGGGACGAGCAGTACTTC
CASSLTGDEQYF
>TRBV7-3|TRBJ1-2|.|TRBD1
TGTGCCAGCAGCCCGGACAGGTCCTATGGCTACACCTTC
CASSPDRSYGYTF
>TRBV4-3|TRBJ1-1|.|.
TGCGCCAGCAGCCAAGGGACAGCACTGAACACTGAAGCTTTCTTT
CASSQGTALNTEAFF
>TRBV5-1|TRBJ1-1|.|TRBD1
TGCGCCAGCAGCCCCCAAGGGACAGGGGAACCGAACACTGAAGCTTTCTTT
CASSPQGTGEPNTEAFF
>TRBV7-9|TRBJ1-2|.|.
TGTGCCAGCAGCTCCGGACAGACTCACTATGGCTACACCTTC
CASSSGQTHYGYTF
>TRBV5-1|TRBJ2-1|once|TRBD1
TGCGCCAGCAGCTTGGTAGGGACAGGGGCGAAATACAATGAGCAGTTCTTC
CASSLVGTGAKYNEQFF
>TRBV7-2|TRBJ1-5|.|.
TGTGCCAGCAGCTTAACTCACGGGGGACGTTCGCCCCAGCATTTT
CASSLTHGGRSPQHF
>TRBV2|TRBJ2-3|few|.
TGTGCCAGTGTAAGCGGAGATACGCAGTATTTT
CASVSGDTQYF
>TRBV28|TRBJ1-1|.|.
TGTGCCAGCAGTTTGGGGGGGGACCCCAGAGGAGCTTTCTTT
CASSLGGDPRGAFF
>TRBV7-6|TRBJ2-5|.|.
TGTGCCAGCAGGCCAATGGGTTGGTTTGTAGAGACCCAGTACTTC
CASRPMGWFVETQYF
>TRBV9|TRBJ2-7|.|.
TGTGCCAGCAGCGTTGCAGGGAAGGACGAGCAGTACTTC
CASSVAGKDEQYF
>TRBV5-1|TRBJ1-2|.|.
TGCGCCAGCGGGCCGGGGGTTCTTACTAACTATGGCTACACCTTC
CASGPGVLTNYGYTF
>TRBV4-3|TRBJ1-2|.|.
TGCGCCAGCAGCCTCAAGCTCCGTGGGACCGCCGCCGGGGATGGCTACACCTTC
CASSLKLRGTAAGDGYTF
>TRBV7-2|TRBJ1-2|.|.
TGTGCCAGCAGCTCCCAAATTAACAGGGTAGGAGGCTACACCTTC
CASSSQINRVGGYTF
>TRBV29-1|TRBJ2-5|.|TRBD2
TGCAGCGTTGTCGAAGCGGGAGGGGAGACCCAGTACTTC
CSVVEAGGETQYF
>TRBV20-1|TRBJ2-3|.|.
TGTAGTTGCGATAATACAGATACGCAGTATTTT
CSCDNTDTQYF
>TRBV5-1|TRBJ1-1|few|.
TGCGCCAGCAGCTTGGGGGGGCAGAAAGAAGCTTTCTTT
CASSLGGQKEAFF
>TRBV13|TRBJ2-3|.|.
TGTGCCAGCAGCTACGGAAGCGGTACTAGCACAGATACGCAGTATTTT
CASSYGSGTSTDTQYF
>TRBV4-1|TRBJ2-3|.|TRBD2
TGCGCCAGCAGCCAAGAGATACTAGCGGGACTCACAGATACGCAGTATTTT
CASSQEILAGLTDTQYF
>TRBV10-3|TRBJ2-7|once|TRBD1
TGTGCCATCAGTGAGTGGGCAGGGGGCGCGGGGGAGCAGTACTTC
CAISEWAGGAGEQYF
>TRBV7-9|TRBJ2-1|.|.
TGTGCCAGCAGCCTCCGACAGGCTAGCTCCTACAATGAGCAGTTCTTC
CASSLRQASSYNEQFF
>TRBV9|TRBJ2-6|.|.
TGTGCCAGCAGCCCCGGGGGTCGGTTGGCTGGGGCCAACGTCCTGACTTTC
CASSPGGRLAGANVLTF
>TRBV19|TRBJ1-1|.|.
TGTGCCAGTAGTATAGATTCGGACACTGAAGCTTTCTTT
CASSIDSDTEAFF